This TCR beta chain was sequenced during a study of blood T cell repertoires in COVID-19. In the study overall: Sources were T cells, B-cell-depleted T cells, or PBMCs; the material itself was cDNA or gDNA.

Germline values: CDR1 SGDLS, CDR2 YYNGEE. After removal of 0 bases from V and 3 bases from J, the junction contained 5 bases not matched to a gene. CDR3 length: 17 amino acids. The table came from immunoSEQ multiplex PCR; TCRdb's copy has only in-frame clones and leaves some out. The table shows around 190,000 clones, with 70% to 90% occurring only once. Sequencing input: peripheral blood. The TCR comes from a man over 45 with COVID-19, enrolled during active disease. The V gene is TRBV9, the J gene TRBJ2-3; 12 bases are a match to TRBD1. The CDR3 here is CASSVGGQGAQTDTQYF. The CDR3 DNA reads TGTGCCAGCAGCGTAGGGGGACAGGGGGCGCAGACAGATACGCAGTATTTT.